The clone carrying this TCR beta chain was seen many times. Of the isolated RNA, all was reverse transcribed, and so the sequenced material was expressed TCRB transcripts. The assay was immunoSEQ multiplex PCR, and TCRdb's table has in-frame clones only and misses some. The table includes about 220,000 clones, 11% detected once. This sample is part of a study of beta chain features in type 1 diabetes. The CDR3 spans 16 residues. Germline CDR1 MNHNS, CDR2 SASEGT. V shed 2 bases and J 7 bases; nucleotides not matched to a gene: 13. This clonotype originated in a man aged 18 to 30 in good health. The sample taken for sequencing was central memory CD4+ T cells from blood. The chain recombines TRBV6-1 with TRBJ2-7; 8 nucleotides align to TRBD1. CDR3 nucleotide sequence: TGTGCCAGCAGTGAACTATCCTTTGGACAGGGACGAGAGCAGTACTTC. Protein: CASSELSFGQGREQYF.